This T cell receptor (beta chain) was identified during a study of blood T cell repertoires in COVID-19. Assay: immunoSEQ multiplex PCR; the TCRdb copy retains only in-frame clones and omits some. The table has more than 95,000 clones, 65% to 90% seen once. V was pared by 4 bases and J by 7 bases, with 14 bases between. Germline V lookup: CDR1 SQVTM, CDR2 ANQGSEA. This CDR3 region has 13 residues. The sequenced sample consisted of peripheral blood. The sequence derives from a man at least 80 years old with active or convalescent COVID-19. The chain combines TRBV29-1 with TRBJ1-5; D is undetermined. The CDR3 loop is CSVGPGRGQPQHF. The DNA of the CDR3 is TGCAGCGTTGGACCCGGACGAGGGCAGCCCCAGCATTTT.